Described below is a single TCR beta chain sequence and its context. Its antigen is currently unknown. Through a sample-barcoded 5' primer and a J-beta primer mix, a second PCR was run for roughly 6 to 12 cycles. TCRdb analysed the 5' RACE reads with MiXCR anew, one entry per CDR3 protein. Among about 970,000 distinct CDR3 sequences, roughly 47% were seen once, and the ten largest hold about a fifth. Researchers report isolating at least 6.5 million PBMCs per sample. The germline gives CDR1 SGHKS, CDR2 YYEKEE (reference sequence). Trimming pared 0 bases from V and 2 bases from J, leaving 12 bases between. This CDR3 contains 16 residues. The entry originates in a study of blood T cells in healthy people across ages. Study-level points and caveats: Researchers judged that diversity estimates from one million T cells fell short of true values.

The origin of this receptor is a woman aged 55-75 years in good health. What was sequenced was blood. The chain uses TRBV5-5 and TRBJ2-1, with D possibly being TRBD2 (6 bases). In nucleotides, the CDR3 is TGTGCCAGCAGCTTGGGGGCGGGAAGCGCCTACAATGAGCAGTTCTTC. Encoded protein: CASSLGAGSAYNEQFF. Filled out from reference TRBV5-5 and TRBJ2-1, the complete variable domain reads DAGVTQSPTHLIKTRGQQVTLRCSPISGHKSVSWYQQVLGQGPQFIFQYYEKEERGRGNFPDRFSARQFPNYSSELNVNALLLGDSALYLCASSLGAGSAYNEQFFGPGTRLTVL.